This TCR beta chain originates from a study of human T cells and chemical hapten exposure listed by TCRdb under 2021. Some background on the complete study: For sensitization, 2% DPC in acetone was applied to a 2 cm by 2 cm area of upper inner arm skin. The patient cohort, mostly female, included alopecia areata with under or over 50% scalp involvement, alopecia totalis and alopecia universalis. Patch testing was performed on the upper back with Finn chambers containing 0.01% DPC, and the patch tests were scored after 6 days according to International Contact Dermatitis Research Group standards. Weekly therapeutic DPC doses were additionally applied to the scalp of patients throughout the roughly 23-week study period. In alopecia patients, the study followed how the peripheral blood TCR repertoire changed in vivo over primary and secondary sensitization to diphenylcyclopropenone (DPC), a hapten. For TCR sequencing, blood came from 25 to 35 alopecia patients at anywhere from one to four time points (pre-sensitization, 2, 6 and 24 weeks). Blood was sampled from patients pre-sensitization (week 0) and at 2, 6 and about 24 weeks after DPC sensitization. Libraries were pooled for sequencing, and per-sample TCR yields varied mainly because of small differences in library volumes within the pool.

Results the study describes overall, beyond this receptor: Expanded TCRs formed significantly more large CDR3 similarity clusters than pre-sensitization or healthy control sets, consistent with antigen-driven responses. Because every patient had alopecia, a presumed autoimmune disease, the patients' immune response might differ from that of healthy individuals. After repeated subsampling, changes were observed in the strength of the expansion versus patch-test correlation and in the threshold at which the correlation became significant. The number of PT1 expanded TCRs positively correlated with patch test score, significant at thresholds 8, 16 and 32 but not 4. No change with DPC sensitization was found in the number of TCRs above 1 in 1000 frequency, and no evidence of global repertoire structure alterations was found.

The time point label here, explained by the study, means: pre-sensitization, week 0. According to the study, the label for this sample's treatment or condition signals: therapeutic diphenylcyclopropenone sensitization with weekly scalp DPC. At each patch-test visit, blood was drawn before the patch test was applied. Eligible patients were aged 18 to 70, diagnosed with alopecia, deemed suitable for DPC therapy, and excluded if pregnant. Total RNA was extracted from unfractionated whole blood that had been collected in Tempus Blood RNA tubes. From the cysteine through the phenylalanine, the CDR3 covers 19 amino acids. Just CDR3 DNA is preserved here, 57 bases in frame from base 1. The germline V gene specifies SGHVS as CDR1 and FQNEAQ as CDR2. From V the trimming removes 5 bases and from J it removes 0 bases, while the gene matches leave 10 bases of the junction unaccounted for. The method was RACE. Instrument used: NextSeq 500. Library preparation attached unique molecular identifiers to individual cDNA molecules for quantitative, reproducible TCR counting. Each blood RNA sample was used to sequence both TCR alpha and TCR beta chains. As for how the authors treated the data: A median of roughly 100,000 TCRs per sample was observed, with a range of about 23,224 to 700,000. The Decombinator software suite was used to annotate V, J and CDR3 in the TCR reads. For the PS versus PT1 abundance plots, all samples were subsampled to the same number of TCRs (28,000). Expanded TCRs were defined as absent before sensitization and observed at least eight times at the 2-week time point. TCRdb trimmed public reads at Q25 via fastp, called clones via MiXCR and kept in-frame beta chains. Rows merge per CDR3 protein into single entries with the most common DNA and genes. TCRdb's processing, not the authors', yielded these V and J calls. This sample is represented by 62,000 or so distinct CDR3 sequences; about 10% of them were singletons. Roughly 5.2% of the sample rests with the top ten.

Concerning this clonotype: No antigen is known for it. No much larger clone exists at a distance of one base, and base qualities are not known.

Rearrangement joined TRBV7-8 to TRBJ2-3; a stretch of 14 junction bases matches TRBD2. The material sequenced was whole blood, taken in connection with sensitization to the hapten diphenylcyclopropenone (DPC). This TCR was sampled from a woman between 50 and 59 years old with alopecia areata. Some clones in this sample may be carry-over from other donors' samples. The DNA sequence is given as TGTGCCAGCAGCCAACCGGGACTAGCGGGGGCCCTTAGCACAGATACGCAGTATTTT. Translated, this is CASSQPGLAGALSTDTQYF.